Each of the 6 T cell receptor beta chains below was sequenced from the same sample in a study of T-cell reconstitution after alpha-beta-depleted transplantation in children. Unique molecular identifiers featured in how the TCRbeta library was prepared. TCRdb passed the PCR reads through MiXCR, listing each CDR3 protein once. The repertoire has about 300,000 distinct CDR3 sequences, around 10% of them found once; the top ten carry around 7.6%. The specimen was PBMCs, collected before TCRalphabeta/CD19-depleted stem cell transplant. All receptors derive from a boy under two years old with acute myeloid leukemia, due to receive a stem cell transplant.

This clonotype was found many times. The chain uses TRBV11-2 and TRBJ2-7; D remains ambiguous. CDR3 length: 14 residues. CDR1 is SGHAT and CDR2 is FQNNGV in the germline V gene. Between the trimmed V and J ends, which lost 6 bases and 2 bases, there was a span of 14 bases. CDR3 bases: TGTGCCAGCAGTCCTCCCCATGCCCCCTACGAGCAGTACTTC. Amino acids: CASSPPHAPYEQYF.

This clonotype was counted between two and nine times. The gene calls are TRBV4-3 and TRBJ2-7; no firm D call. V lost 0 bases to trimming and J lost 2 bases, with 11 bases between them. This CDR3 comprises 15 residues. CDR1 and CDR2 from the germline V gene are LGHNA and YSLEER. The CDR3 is CASSQDKDVAYEQYF. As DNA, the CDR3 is TGCGCCAGCAGCCAAGATAAGGACGTTGCCTACGAGCAGTACTTC.

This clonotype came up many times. CDR3 in DNA: TGTGCCAGCAGTTTTGGGACTAGCGGGGGGCCCCAAGAGACCCAGTACTTC. As protein: CASSFGTSGGPQETQYF. The rearrangement uses TRBV27 and TRBJ2-5, with 15 nucleotides matching TRBD2. CDR3 size: 17 residues. J lost 1 base, V lost 3 bases, and 3 bases had no gene match. CDR1 and CDR2 from the germline V gene are MNHEY and SMNVEV (reference sequence).

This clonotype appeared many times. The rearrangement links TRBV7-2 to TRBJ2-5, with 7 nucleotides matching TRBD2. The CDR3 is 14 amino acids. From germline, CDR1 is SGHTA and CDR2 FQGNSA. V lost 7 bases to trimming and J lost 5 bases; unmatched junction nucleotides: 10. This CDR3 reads CASTLRLAHETQYF. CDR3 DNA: TGTGCCAGCACCCTAAGACTAGCCCACGAGACCCAGTACTTC.

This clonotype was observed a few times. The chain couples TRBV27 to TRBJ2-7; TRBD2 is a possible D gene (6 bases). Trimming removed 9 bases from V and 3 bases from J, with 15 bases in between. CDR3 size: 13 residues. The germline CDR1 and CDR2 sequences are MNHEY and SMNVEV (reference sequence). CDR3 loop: CASGPGTYYEQYF. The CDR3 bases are TGTGCCAGTGGGCCCGGGACTTACTACGAGCAGTACTTC.

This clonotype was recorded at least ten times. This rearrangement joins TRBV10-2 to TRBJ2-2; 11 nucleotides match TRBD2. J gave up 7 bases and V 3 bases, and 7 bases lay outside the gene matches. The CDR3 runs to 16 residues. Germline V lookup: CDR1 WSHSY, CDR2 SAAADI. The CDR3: CASSENLAGGNGELFF. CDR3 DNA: TGCGCCAGCAGTGAAAACCTAGCGGGAGGAAACGGGGAGCTGTTTTTT.